The next 32 T cell receptor beta chains were all read from a single sample in a study of spatial heterogeneity in lung cancer. Sample time point: sample taken at primary tumor resection. Study-level findings and limits: Tracking of tumor mutation counts was seen in expanded intratumoral alpha and beta TCR counts.

No antigen has been assigned to these receptors. TCRdb re-analysed the 5' RACE reads in MiXCR, keeping a single row per CDR3 protein. The sample yields about 100,000 distinct CDR3 sequences, about 4.4% seen once. The source material was lung tumor tissue, sampled at surgery. The receptors were sampled from a male donor with early-stage non-small cell lung cancer.

This clonotype was observed a handful of times. The chain combines TRBV5-1 with TRBJ1-1; no clear D. Germline V lookup: CDR1 SGHRS, CDR2 YFSETQ. The length of the CDR3 is 14 residues. V gave up 0 bases and J gave up 8 bases, with 14 bases separating them. CDR3 in amino acids: CASSLGAAGGEAFF. The CDR3 DNA reads TGCGCCAGCAGCTTGGGAGCAGCTGGCGGGGAAGCTTTCTTT.

This clonotype came up many times. The chain links TRBV12-5 to TRBJ2-1; 9 nucleotides agree with TRBD2. The CDR3 is made up of 16 amino acids. The ends lost 5 bases at V and 4 bases at J; junction bases unmatched: 9. Germline V gene sequence: CDR1 LGHNT, CDR2 FRNRAP. The CDR3 DNA follows: TGTGCTAGTGGTCCCGTAGCGGGAGCAAGGTACAATGAGCAGTTCTTC. Translating it yields CASGPVAGARYNEQFF.

This clonotype has ten or more counts. V and J are TRBV5-5 and TRBJ2-1; 9 bases are shared with TRBD1. V lost 1 base and J lost 8; bases outside the gene matches: 4. The CDR3 is 14 amino acids. Germline CDR1 and CDR2: SGHKS and YYEKEE (reference sequence). The CDR3 reads CASSLRDRVDEQFF. In DNA form, the CDR3 reads TGTGCCAGCAGCTTGAGGGACAGGGTCGATGAGCAGTTCTTC.

A few counts support this clonotype. This chain joins TRBV18 and TRBJ2-1; 8 bases map to TRBD1. The CDR3 runs 15 residues. The germline V gene has CDR1 KGHSH and CDR2 LQKENI. The trim removed 1 base at V and 7 bases at J, leaving 6 bases unmatched. The CDR3 nucleotides are TGTGCCAGCTCACCACGGACAGGGTCGGGGAATGAGCAGTTCTTC. Amino acid sequence: CASSPRTGSGNEQFF.

The table lists this clonotype with many counts. This chain links TRBV28 with TRBJ2-5, with D maybe TRBD2 (5 bases). The CDR3 has 13 residues. Germline values: CDR1 MDHEN, CDR2 SYDVKM. Trimming pared 6 bases from V and 2 bases from J, leaving 10 bases between. DNA of the CDR3: TGTGCCAGCAGAGCTGGAGGACAAGAGACCCAGTACTTC. Its translation: CASRAGGQETQYF. The complete variable domain, with remaining parts taken from reference TRBV28 and TRBJ2-5, reads DVKVTQSSRYLVKRTGEKVFLECVQDMDHENMFWYRQDPGLGLRLIYFSYDVKMKEKGDIPEGYSVSREKKERFSLILESASTNQTSMYLCASRAGGQETQYFGPGTRLLVL.

This clonotype was seen a few times. The chain carries TRBV6-6 and TRBJ2-1; 10 positions agree with TRBD1. V dropped 5 bases and J dropped 3; count of bases not matched to a gene: 7. Per germline, CDR1 MNHNY and CDR2 SVGAGI (reference sequence). The CDR3 has 16 amino acids. CDR3 sequence: CASSPPWTGGYNEQFF. The CDR3 DNA is TGTGCCAGCAGTCCCCCCTGGACAGGGGGCTACAATGAGCAGTTCTTC.

This clonotype showed up many times. A read error may explain this, as a much larger clone is one base away. V and J are TRBV3-1 and TRBJ2-3, with D hard to call. The CDR3 length is 12 residues. In germline, CDR1 is LGHDT, CDR2 YNNKEL (reference sequence). Trimming stripped 4 bases from V and 1 base from J, with 3 bases between. DNA of the CDR3: TGTGCCAGCAGCCTCCGCACAGATACGCAGTATTTT. Its protein is CASSLRTDTQYF.

This clonotype appeared many times. The gene calls are TRBV5-1 and TRBJ1-1; 10 positions match TRBD1. This CDR3 comprises 12 residues. Germline V gene data show CDR1 as SGHRS and CDR2 as YFSETQ. With 7 bases clipped from V and 5 bases from J, the junction kept 2 bases outside the gene matches. The CDR3 loop reads CASGGQGTEAFF. DNA of the CDR3: TGCGCCAGCGGGGGACAGGGGACTGAAGCTTTCTTT.

This clonotype occurred many times. J is TRBJ1-4 and V is TRBV6-6; D not resolved. This CDR3 is built from 16 residues. Germline V gene sequence: CDR1 MNHNY, CDR2 SVGAGI (reference sequence). Trimming stripped 0 bases from V and 7 bases from J, with 15 bases between. In nucleotides, the CDR3 is TGTGCCAGCAGTTACTCGATGGGAGCCGATATTGAAAAACTGTTTTTT. Amino acid sequence: CASSYSMGADIEKLFF.

In its sample, this clonotype was seen many times. This chain uses TRBV6-4 with TRBJ2-1; 11 bases map to TRBD2. The germline CDR1 and CDR2 sequences are MRHNA and SNTAGT. CDR3 length: 15 amino acids. Unmatched junction bases numbered 2, after V lost 3 bases and J lost 4 bases. The CDR3 nucleotides read TGTGCCAGCAGTGATCGACTAGCGGGATACAATGAGCAGTTCTTC. Protein: CASSDRLAGYNEQFF.

This clonotype was counted between two and nine times. The V call is TRBV2, the J call TRBJ2-3; 9 positions match TRBD2. The length of the CDR3 is 14 residues. Germline values: CDR1 SNHLY, CDR2 FYNNEI. Germline trimming cut 6 bases from V and 5 bases from J; bases unmatched to any gene: 6. The CDR3 DNA is TGTGCCAGCAGCTTAACAGCGGGGGGAGATACGCAGTATTTT. Protein product: CASSLTAGGDTQYF.

This CDR3 is CASSPGQGNNEQFF. The CDR3 bases are TGCGCCAGCAGCCCCGGACAGGGCAACAATGAGCAGTTCTTC. This chain connects TRBV5-1 to TRBJ2-1; 8 bases map to TRBD1. There are 14 residues in the CDR3. With V trimmed by 4 bases and J by 5 bases, 5 bases remained unmatched. CDR1 is SGHRS and CDR2 is YFSETQ in the germline V gene.

This clonotype was found many times. V usage is TRBV20-1 and J usage is TRBJ2-2; TRBD2 agrees at 12 bases. CDR3 length equals 14 residues. Germline CDR1 DFQATT, CDR2 SNEGSKA (reference sequence). The V segment lost 2 bases and the J segment 7 bases; nucleotides outside the gene matches: 2. The CDR3 sequence: CSARTSGRIGELFF. The CDR3 DNA is TGCAGTGCTAGAACTAGCGGGAGGATCGGGGAGCTGTTTTTT.

At least ten counts were recorded for this clonotype. V and J are TRBV7-2 and TRBJ2-3; D might be TRBD1 (6 bases). Trimming cost V 5 bases and J 5 bases, with 20 bases left between them. The CDR3 has 16 amino acids. The germline V gene has CDR1 SGHTA and CDR2 FQGNSA. CDR3: CASSLGAGLIGDTQYF. CDR3 coding DNA: TGTGCCAGCAGCCTGGGGGCAGGCTTGATCGGAGATACGCAGTATTTT. Full variable domain (rest looked up from reference TRBV7-2 and TRBJ2-3): GAGVSQSPSNKVTEKGKDVELRCDPISGHTALYWYRQSLGQGLEFLIYFQGNSAPDKSGLPSDRFSAERTGGSVSTLTIQRTQQEDSAVYLCASSLGAGLIGDTQYFGPGTRLTVL.

This clonotype was observed at least ten times. This rearrangement joins TRBV9 to TRBJ2-3, with D perhaps matching TRBD2 (6 bases). Germline CDR1 reads SGDLS; CDR2 reads YYNGEE. V was shortened by 2 bases and J by 0 bases, with 19 bases between the two germline ends. The CDR3 is made up of 18 amino acids. CDR3 nucleotides: TGTGCCAGCAGCGTGACCCTAGGTGGTAGCGGCAGCACAGATACGCAGTATTTT. Translated, it gives CASSVTLGGSGSTDTQYF.

This clonotype has ten or more counts. In DNA, the CDR3 is TGCAGCGTTGAGATTCAGGCCTCTGGCTACACCTTC. This sequence encodes CSVEIQASGYTF. The chain recombines TRBV29-1 with TRBJ1-2; D gene uncertain. From germline, CDR1 is SQVTM and CDR2 ANQGSEA. V was pared by 3 bases and J by 7 bases, with 12 bases between. The CDR3 spans 12 residues.

The chain uses TRBV10-3 and TRBJ2-7; perhaps TRBD1 as D (5 bases). Germline CDR1 and CDR2: ENHRY and SYGVKD. V lost 5 bases and J 3 bases, leaving 17 bases between the germline ends. This CDR3 is 15 amino acids long. CDR3 sequence: CAISSGQPIIYEQYF. CDR3 DNA: TGTGCCATCAGTTCCGGACAACCGATAATCTACGAGCAGTACTTC.

The genes are TRBV7-2 and TRBJ2-3; TRBD2 agrees at 8 bases. The germline V gene encodes CDR1 SGHTA and CDR2 FQGNSA. Trimming cost V 3 bases and J 10 bases; bases outside gene matches: 21. CDR3 length: 18 residues. CDR3 nucleotides: TGTGCCAGCAGCTTTATATCCGCCCCCTTAAGCGGGAGTCAGGCGCAGTATTTT. Translation: CASSFISAPLSGSQAQYF.

In this sample, this clonotype turned up many times. The chain couples TRBV29-1 to TRBJ2-2; a weak D match, TRBD2 (5 bases). V lost 3 bases and J lost 2, with 10 bases in between. This CDR3 region has 14 residues. Germline V gene data show CDR1 as SQVTM and CDR2 as ANQGSEA. The CDR3 DNA sequence: TGCAGCGTTGAGGCCCGGGGTAACACCGGGGAGCTGTTTTTT. It is translated as CSVEARGNTGELFF.

This clonotype was observed many times. V gene TRBV15 combines with J gene TRBJ1-4; 7 bases are a match to TRBD1. The CDR3 loop spans 13 amino acids. Unmatched junction bases numbered 5, after V lost 5 bases and J lost 8 bases. The germline V gene encodes CDR1 LNHNV and CDR2 YYDKDF (reference sequence). Here the CDR3 reads CATSYADREKLFF. The CDR3 DNA reads as TGTGCCACCAGCTATGCGGACAGGGAAAAACTGTTTTTT.

This clonotype was detected many times. The chain recombines TRBV28 with TRBJ2-7; D is ambiguous. Germline V gene data show CDR1 as MDHEN and CDR2 as SYDVKM. V lost 3 bases and J 0 bases, leaving 9 bases between the germline ends. The CDR3 totals 14 residues. The CDR3 DNA reads as TGTGCCAGCAGTTTTTCGGAGAGCTCCTACGAGCAGTACTTC. Protein product: CASSFSESSYEQYF.

This clonotype was counted at least ten times. J is TRBJ2-2 and V is TRBV6-5; D is possibly TRBD1 or TRBD2 (6 bases each). Germline loops: CDR1 MNHEY, CDR2 SVGAGI. The CDR3 is 17 residues long. Trimming took 0 bases from V and 5 from J, leaving 16 bases between them. The CDR3 is CASSYSEWGADTGELFF. In DNA, the CDR3 is TGTGCCAGCAGTTACTCGGAATGGGGGGCCGATACCGGGGAGCTGTTTTTT.

This clonotype was recorded at least ten times. This chain connects TRBV11-2 to TRBJ2-1; TRBD2 aligns across 14 bases. The junction had 16 bases not matched to a gene; V was cut back by 5 bases and J by 4 bases. CDR3 length equals 20 residues. The germline V gene encodes CDR1 SGHAT and CDR2 FQNNGV. CDR3 region: CASSLTGTSGSLGPYNEQFF. For the CDR3, the DNA is TGTGCCAGCAGCCTTACCGGGACTAGCGGGAGTTTGGGGCCTTACAATGAGCAGTTCTTC.

The chain has TRBV6-1 and TRBJ1-5, with a tentative D call TRBD1 (5 bases). The CDR3 runs to 14 residues. Germline-derived CDR1 and CDR2 are MNHNS and SASEGT. Trimming removed 2 bases at V and 16 bases at J, with 21 bases between. CDR3 sequence reads: CASSENLRTDSLHF. CDR3 nucleotides: TGTGCCAGCAGTGAAAACTTACGTACCGACAGCCTCCATTTT.

There are many counts of this clonotype. The V call is TRBV6-1, the J call TRBJ2-1; either TRBD1 or TRBD2 may supply D (5 bases each). CDR3 length equals 14 residues. In germline, CDR1 is MNHNS, CDR2 SASEGT. V was cut by 5 bases and J by 9 bases, with 17 bases left in between. This CDR3 reads CASSPYGASPEQFF. Here the CDR3 DNA reads TGTGCCAGCAGTCCCTACGGGGCTAGCCCTGAGCAGTTCTTC.

There are many counts of this clonotype. The rearrangement joins TRBV12-3 or TRBV12-4 to TRBJ2-1; tentative D call: TRBD2 (6 bases). V lost 3 bases to trimming and J lost 0 bases, with 9 bases between them. The CDR3 totals 15 residues. CDR3 nucleotides: TGTGCCAGCAGTTTCGCGGGGTACTCCTACAATGAGCAGTTCTTC. It specifies CASSFAGYSYNEQFF.

The V gene is TRBV12-3 or TRBV12-4, the J gene TRBJ1-3; possible D gene TRBD1, 5 bases. The ends were cut back, 5 bases at V and 3 bases at J, with 20 bases in the middle. The length of the CDR3 is 17 residues. In DNA, the CDR3 is TGTGCCAGCAGTAGATACGGGCGAGGGGATTATGGAAACACCATATATTTT. The encoded protein is CASSRYGRGDYGNTIYF.

Ten or more counts support this clonotype. The gene calls are TRBV6-2 or TRBV6-3 and TRBJ1-1, with TRBD1 identical over 7 bases. Germline loops: CDR1 MNHEY, CDR2 SVGEGT. V was clipped by 6 bases and J by 3 bases; unmatched bases: 13. This CDR3 is 16 amino acids long. The chain's CDR3 is CASSPNRGRPHTEAFF. CDR3 coding DNA: TGTGCCAGCAGCCCAAACAGGGGCCGCCCCCACACTGAAGCTTTCTTT.

The V and J genes are TRBV5-1 and TRBJ1-6; D is uncertain. The ends were cut back, 4 bases at V and 9 bases at J, with 11 bases in the middle. Germline values: CDR1 SGHRS, CDR2 YFSETQ. The CDR3 has 13 amino acids. CDR3 amino acids: CASSLDFGSPLHF. CDR3 DNA sequence: TGCGCCAGCAGCCTCGACTTTGGTTCACCCCTCCACTTT.

The table lists this clonotype with many counts. The V gene is TRBV5-4, the J gene TRBJ1-1; D is ambiguous. In germline, CDR1 is SGHNT, CDR2 YYREEE (reference sequence). Trimming cost V 0 bases and J 7 bases, with 7 bases left between them. The CDR3 extends over 12 amino acids. The chain's CDR3 is CASSLGPDEAFF. In DNA form, the CDR3 reads TGTGCCAGCAGCTTGGGTCCAGATGAAGCTTTCTTT.

This clonotype was observed at least ten times. The rearrangement joins TRBV3-1 to TRBJ1-1; 7 bases are shared with TRBD1. The CDR3 contains 12 residues. V shed 4 bases, J shed 6 bases, and the junction held 2 bases outside the gene matches. Germline assignment: CDR1 LGHDT and CDR2 YNNKEL (reference sequence). CDR3 protein: CASSLDRAEAFF. Here the CDR3 DNA reads TGTGCCAGCAGCCTAGACAGGGCTGAAGCTTTCTTT.

This clonotype was seen many times. The rearrangement links TRBV20-1 to TRBJ2-4, with a possible D match to TRBD2 (6 bases). The V and J ends lost 3 bases and 0 bases respectively, with 12 bases between them. Germline V gene lookup returns CDR1 DFQATT and CDR2 SNEGSKA (reference sequence). This CDR3 is built from 15 residues. The CDR3 DNA reads as TGCAGTGCTAGCGGGAGCGCCCTAGCCAAAAACATTCAGTACTTC. Translated: CSASGSALAKNIQYF.